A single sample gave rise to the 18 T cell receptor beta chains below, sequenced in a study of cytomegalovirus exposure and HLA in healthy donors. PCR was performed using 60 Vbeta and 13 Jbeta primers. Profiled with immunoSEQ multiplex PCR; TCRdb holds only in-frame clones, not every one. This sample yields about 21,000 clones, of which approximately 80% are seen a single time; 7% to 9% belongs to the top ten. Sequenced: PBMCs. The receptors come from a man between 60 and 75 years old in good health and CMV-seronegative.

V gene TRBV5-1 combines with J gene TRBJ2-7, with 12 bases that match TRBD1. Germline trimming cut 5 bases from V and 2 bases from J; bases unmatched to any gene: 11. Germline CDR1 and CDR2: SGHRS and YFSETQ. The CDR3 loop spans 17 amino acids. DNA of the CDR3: TGCGCCAGCAGTCGATCTGGGACAGGGGGCGCAGCCTACGAGCAGTACTTC. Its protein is CASSRSGTGGAAYEQYF.

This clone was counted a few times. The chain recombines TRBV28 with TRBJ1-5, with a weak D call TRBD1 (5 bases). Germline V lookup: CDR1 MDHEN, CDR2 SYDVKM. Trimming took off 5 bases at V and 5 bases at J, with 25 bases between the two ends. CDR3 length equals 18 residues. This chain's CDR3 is CASSPSLWSRDPDQPQHF. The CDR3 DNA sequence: TGTGCCAGCAGTCCCTCCCTATGGTCCAGGGATCCAGATCAGCCCCAGCATTTT.

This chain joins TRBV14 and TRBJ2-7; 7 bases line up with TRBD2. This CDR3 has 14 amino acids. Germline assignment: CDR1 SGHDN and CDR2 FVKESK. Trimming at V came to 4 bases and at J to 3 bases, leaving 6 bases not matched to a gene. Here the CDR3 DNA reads TGTGCCAGCAGCCCTATCGGGAGGAACTACGAGCAGTACTTC. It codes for CASSPIGRNYEQYF.

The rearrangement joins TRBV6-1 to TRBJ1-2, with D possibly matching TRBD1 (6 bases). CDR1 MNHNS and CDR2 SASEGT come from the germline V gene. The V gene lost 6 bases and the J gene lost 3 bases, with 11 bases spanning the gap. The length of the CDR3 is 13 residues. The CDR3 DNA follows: TGTGCCAGCAGGAACAGGGTGGACTATGGCTACACCTTC. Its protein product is CASRNRVDYGYTF.

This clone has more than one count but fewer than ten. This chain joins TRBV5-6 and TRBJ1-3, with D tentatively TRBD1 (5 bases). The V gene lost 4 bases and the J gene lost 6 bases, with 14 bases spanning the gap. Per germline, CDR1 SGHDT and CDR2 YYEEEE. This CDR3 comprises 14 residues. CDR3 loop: CASSHGRGINTIYF. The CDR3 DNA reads TGTGCCAGCAGCCACGGGAGGGGAATAAACACCATATATTTT.

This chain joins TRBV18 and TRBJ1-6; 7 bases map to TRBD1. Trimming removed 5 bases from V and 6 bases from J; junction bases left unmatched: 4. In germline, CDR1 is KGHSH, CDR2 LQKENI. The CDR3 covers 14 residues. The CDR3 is CASSEGGTNSPLHF. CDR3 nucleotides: TGTGCCAGCTCAGAAGGGGGCACTAATTCACCCCTCCACTTT.

CDR3 region: CASSALGTQYF. In DNA form, the CDR3 reads TGTGCCAGCAGTGCCCTAGGGACCCAGTACTTC. The V call is TRBV6-1, the J call TRBJ2-5, with D unresolved. This CDR3 comprises 11 residues. Germline CDR1 and CDR2: MNHNS and SASEGT. The V end lost 4 bases, the J end lost 7 bases, and 7 bases lay between the germline ends.

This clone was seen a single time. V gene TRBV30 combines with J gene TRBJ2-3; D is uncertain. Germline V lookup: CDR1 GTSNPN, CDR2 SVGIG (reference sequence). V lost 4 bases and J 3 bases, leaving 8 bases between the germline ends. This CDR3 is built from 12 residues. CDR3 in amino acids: CAWTQLTDTQYF. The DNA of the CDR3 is TGTGCCTGGACGCAGTTAACAGATACGCAGTATTTT.

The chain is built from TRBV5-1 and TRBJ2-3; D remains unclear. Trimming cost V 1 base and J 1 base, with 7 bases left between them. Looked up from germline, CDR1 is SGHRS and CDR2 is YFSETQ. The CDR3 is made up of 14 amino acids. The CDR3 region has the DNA TGCGCCAGCAGCTTGAGACTCGGCACAGATACGCAGTATTTT. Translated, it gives CASSLRLGTDTQYF.

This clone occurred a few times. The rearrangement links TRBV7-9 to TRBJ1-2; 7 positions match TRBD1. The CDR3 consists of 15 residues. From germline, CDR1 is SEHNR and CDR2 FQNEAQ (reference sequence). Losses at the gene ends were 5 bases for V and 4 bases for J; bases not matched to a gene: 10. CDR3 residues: CASSRSTGVLYGYTF. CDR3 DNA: TGTGCCAGCAGCCGATCCACAGGGGTTCTCTATGGCTACACCTTC.

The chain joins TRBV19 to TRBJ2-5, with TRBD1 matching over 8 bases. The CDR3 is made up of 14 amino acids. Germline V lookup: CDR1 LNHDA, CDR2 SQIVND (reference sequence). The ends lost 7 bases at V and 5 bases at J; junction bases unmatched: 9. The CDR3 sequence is CASKAGGAGETQYF. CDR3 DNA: TGTGCCAGTAAAGCAGGGGGCGCGGGGGAGACCCAGTACTTC.

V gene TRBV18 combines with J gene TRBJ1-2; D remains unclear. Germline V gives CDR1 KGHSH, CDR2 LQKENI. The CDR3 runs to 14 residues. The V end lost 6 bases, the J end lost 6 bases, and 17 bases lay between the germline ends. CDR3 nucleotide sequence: TGTGCCAGCTCCTCAACGGGAAGGGATCATGGCTACACCTTC. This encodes CASSSTGRDHGYTF.

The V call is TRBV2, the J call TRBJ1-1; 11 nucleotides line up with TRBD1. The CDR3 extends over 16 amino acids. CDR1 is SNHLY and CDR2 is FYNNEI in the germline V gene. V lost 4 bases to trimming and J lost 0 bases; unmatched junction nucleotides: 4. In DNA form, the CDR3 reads TGTGCCAGCAGTGCTGGGACAGGGGGGATGAACACTGAAGCTTTCTTT. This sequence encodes CASSAGTGGMNTEAFF.

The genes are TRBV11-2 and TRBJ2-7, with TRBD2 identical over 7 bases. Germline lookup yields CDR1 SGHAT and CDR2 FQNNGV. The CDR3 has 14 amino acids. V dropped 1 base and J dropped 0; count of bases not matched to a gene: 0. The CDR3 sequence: CASSLAGGSYEQYF. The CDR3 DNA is TGTGCCAGCAGCTTAGCGGGGGGCTCCTACGAGCAGTACTTC.

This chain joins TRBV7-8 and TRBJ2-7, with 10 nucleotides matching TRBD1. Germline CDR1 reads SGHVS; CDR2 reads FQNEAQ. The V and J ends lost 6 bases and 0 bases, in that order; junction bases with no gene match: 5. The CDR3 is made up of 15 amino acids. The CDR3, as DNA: TGTGCCAGCAGACCCGACAGGGGGCGCTCCTACGAGCAGTACTTC. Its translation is CASRPDRGRSYEQYF.

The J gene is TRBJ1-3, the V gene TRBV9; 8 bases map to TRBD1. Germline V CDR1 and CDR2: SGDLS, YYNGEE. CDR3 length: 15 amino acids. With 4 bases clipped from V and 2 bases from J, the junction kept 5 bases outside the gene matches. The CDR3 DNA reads TGTGCCAGCAGCCGCGGACAGGGTGCTGGAAACACCATATATTTT. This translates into CASSRGQGAGNTIYF.

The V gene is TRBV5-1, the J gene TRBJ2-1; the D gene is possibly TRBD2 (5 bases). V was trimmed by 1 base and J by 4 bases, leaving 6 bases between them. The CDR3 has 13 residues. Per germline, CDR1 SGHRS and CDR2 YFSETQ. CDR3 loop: CASSLTRYNEQFF. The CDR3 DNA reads TGCGCCAGCAGCTTGACTAGATACAATGAGCAGTTCTTC.

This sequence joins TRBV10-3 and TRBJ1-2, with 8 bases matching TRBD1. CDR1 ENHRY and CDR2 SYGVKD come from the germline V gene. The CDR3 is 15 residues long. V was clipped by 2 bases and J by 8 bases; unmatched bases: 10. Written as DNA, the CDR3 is TGTGCCATCAGTGAGGCAGGACAGGGCTCCTCGGGCTACACCTTC. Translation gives CAISEAGQGSSGYTF.